The 8 T cell receptor beta chains listed next were all sequenced from one sample in a study of blood T cell repertoires in COVID-19. Sequencing used immunoSEQ multiplex PCR; TCRdb keeps in-frame clones, though not all of them. The sample holds approximately 120,000 clones, approximately 84% seen once. Specimen: peripheral blood. The source is a human donor in a cohort sampled during active COVID-19.

The V gene is TRBV5-1, the J gene TRBJ2-7; a weak D match, TRBD1 (5 bases). The CDR3 contains 14 residues. Trimming stripped 0 bases from V and 2 bases from J, with 9 bases between. Germline V lookup: CDR1 SGHRS, CDR2 YFSETQ. CDR3 in amino acids: CASSLDGATYEQYF. CDR3 nucleotides: TGCGCCAGCAGCTTGGATGGGGCAACCTACGAGCAGTACTTC.

The chain is built from TRBV5-5 and TRBJ2-3, with TRBD2 matching over 10 bases. CDR1 is SGHKS and CDR2 is YYEKEE in the germline V gene (reference sequence). The junction had 15 bases not matched to a gene; V was cut back by 8 bases and J by 0 bases. This CDR3 has 18 amino acids. CDR3 residues: CASSLRVAGGTSTDTQYF. As DNA, the CDR3 is TGTGCCAGTTCCCTTAGGGTAGCGGGGGGTACTAGCACAGATACGCAGTATTTT.

This clone was recorded a few times. The chain is built from TRBV2 and TRBJ1-1; no clear D gene. V lost 5 bases and J 3 bases, leaving 13 bases between the germline ends. The CDR3 extends over 14 amino acids. In germline, CDR1 is SNHLY, CDR2 FYNNEI. Here the CDR3 DNA reads TGTGCCAGCAGTATGGGCGGGGTGTACACTGAAGCTTTCTTT. Protein product: CASSMGGVYTEAFF.

The rearrangement joins TRBV6-5 to TRBJ1-6; D call uncertain. Per the germline V gene, CDR1 is MNHEY and CDR2 is SVGAGI. The CDR3 length is 12 residues. V shed 0 bases and J shed 14 bases, with 8 bases lying between them. CDR3 sequence (DNA): TGTGCCAGCAGTTACTCCGGAGGAACCCTCCACTTT. Amino acid sequence: CASSYSGGTLHF.

V usage is TRBV19 and J usage is TRBJ1-2; D remains ambiguous. Germline V lookup: CDR1 LNHDA, CDR2 SQIVND (reference sequence). V was pared by 4 bases and J by 8 bases, with 14 bases between. The length of the CDR3 is 13 residues. The CDR3 spells CASSTLGVQGYTF. The CDR3 DNA is TGTGCCAGTAGTACCCTGGGAGTTCAGGGCTACACCTTC.

The chain couples TRBV15 to TRBJ2-1; tentatively, D is TRBD2 (5 bases). CDR3 length equals 12 residues. The V and J ends lost 6 bases and 7 bases respectively, with 10 bases between them. Germline V lookup: CDR1 LNHNV, CDR2 YYDKDF (reference sequence). CDR3 region: CATRDTGNEQFF. The CDR3 DNA reads TGTGCCACCAGAGACACGGGAAATGAGCAGTTCTTC.

The chain links TRBV5-5 to TRBJ1-2, with D unclear. The germline V gene encodes CDR1 SGHKS and CDR2 YYEKEE (reference sequence). V was trimmed by 3 bases and J by 0 bases, leaving 9 bases between them. The CDR3 totals 14 residues. The CDR3 DNA is TGTGCCAGCAGCTCGCACGGAGCTAACTATGGCTACACCTTC. It yields the protein CASSSHGANYGYTF.

The CDR3 reads CASSFDGQGEDTQYF. CDR3 coding DNA: TGCGCCAGCAGCTTCGACGGACAGGGGGAGGATACGCAGTATTTT. J is TRBJ2-3 and V is TRBV5-1; TRBD1 agrees at 10 bases. The CDR3 has 15 amino acids. Per the germline V gene, CDR1 is SGHRS and CDR2 is YFSETQ. J was trimmed by 6 bases and V by 2 bases; bases with no gene match: 6.